This T cell receptor beta chain is from a study of PD-L1 blockade in urothelial cancer (dated by TCRdb to 2017 to 2019). About the investigation overall: Therapy was started around 2014 for all patients, and atezolizumab 1,200 mg was administered intravenously every 3 weeks. Pretreatment tumor samples, along with matched peripheral blood collected serially before and after atezolizumab treatment, underwent TCR sequencing. Durable clinical benefit was achieved by nine patients but not by the remaining 20. In the same patients who had TCR sequencing, pretreatment tumors also underwent whole exome sequencing and RNA sequencing. Blood samples were analyzed 3 weeks after the start of treatment (second dose) and 6 weeks after the start of treatment. About 90% of the roughly 30 patients were identified as males with urothelial cancer of bladder origin, and a prior smoking history was reported by 18 of 29 patients. Patients had an ECOG performance status of 0 or 1 and had received between 0 and 3 prior chemotherapy regimens. The study was an exploratory multi-omic analysis of somatic, immune and clinical correlates of response to PD-L1 blockade with atezolizumab in urothelial cancer. Durable clinical benefit was defined as a progression-free survival longer than 6 months, and TCR features were additionally tested against progression-free survival and overall survival. Blood samples gave a median of about 130,000 T cells and 83,000 or so unique TCRs, with a median clonality of approximately 0.08. Approximately 29 patients had pretreatment blood TCR-seq, some 25 had at least one posttreatment blood collection, and some 25 had tumor TCR-seq.

The time point tag for this specimen amounts to: pretreatment peripheral blood. A cohort of about 30 patients with locally advanced or metastatic urothelial carcinoma, treated at Memorial Sloan Kettering on a trial protocol, was included. Peripheral blood mononuclear cells were collected pretreatment and during treatment, at between 1 and 8 total time points per patient. The Qiagen DNeasy Blood extraction kit was used to purify genomic DNA from total PBMCs and from tumor samples. Collected pretreatment and during treatment, PBMCs were isolated and stored as previously described. The investigation overall reported the following: A pretreatment peripheral blood TCR clonality below the median was linked to improved progression-free and overall survival. Because the sample size was small (n ≈ 28) and many of the analyses were exploratory, the results are meant to be hypothesis-generating. At 3 weeks after the start of treatment, tumor-associated TCR clones in peripheral blood had expanded more in patients with durable benefit (n of about 20, p = 0.022).

Synthetic TCR analog templates were spiked into each PCR so that absolute template abundance could be estimated from read counts. The immunoSEQ assay was used to amplify TCRbeta CDR3 regions from genomic DNA with bias-controlled V and J gene primers. Rearranged TCRbeta segments were sequenced at approximately 20X coverage. From the authors' description of their analysis: Sequencing errors were corrected by clustering and CDR3s were annotated against IMGT to assign V, D and J genes. Only productive TCRbeta rearrangements were used in downstream analyses, excluding out-of-frame or stop-codon sequences. To compute clonality, Shannon entropy was normalized by the log of the number of unique productive sequences and then subtracted from one. Fisher's exact test with Benjamini-Hochberg correction, using a cutoff of adjusted p below 0.01, was how clones that differed between time points or between blood and tumor were identified. In TCRdb, the immuneACCESS table is reduced to in-frame sequences with V and J assigned. These tables do not hold every clone; where another copy was compared, an unresolved V gene accounts for under half, and the others remain unexplained. V and J calls and clone size are copied from that table; D and trimming were computed from the DNA. The sample table holds roughly 130,000 clones, of which 65% to 85% were seen once. The biggest ten clones account for 3% to 4% of the sample.

The CDR3 measures 18 amino acids from cysteine to phenylalanine. The kept DNA is CDR3 alone, 54 bases in frame from the first base. Cut back by 5 bases and 0 bases, the V and J ends lie 20 bases apart. CDR1 SGHVS and CDR2 FQNEAQ were looked up in the germline V gene. In regard to this clone: This receptor's antigen is unknown. Base quality data are lacking; no much larger clone is found one base away.

The source material was PBMCs, sampled around atezolizumab (anti-PD-L1) treatment. The chain employs TRBV7-8 and TRBJ2-1, with the D gene uncertain. The TCR sequence derives from a man between 45 and 60 years old with urothelial cancer. In nucleotides, the sequence is TGTGCCAGCAGCCCCCGAGTGCCCTCTCTTAACTCCTACAATGAGCAGTTCTTC. Its amino acids are CASSPRVPSLNSYNEQFF.